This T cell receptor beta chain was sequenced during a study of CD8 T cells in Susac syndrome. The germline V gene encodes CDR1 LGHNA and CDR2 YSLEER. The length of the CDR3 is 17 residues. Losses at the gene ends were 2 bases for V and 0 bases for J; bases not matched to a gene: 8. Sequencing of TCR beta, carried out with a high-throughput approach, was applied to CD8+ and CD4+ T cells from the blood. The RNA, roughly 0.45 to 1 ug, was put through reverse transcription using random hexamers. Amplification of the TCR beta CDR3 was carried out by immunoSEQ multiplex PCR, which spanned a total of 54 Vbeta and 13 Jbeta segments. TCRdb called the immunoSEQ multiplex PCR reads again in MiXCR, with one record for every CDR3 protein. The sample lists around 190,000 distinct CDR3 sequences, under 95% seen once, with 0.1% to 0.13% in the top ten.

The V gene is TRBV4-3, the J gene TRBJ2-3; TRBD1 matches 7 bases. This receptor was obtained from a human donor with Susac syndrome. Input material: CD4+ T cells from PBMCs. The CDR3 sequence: CASSQKPQGESTDTQYF. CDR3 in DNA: TGCGCCAGCAGCCAAAAACCGCAGGGGGAAAGCACAGATACGCAGTATTTT.